One and the same sample provided the 5 T cell receptor beta chains below, sequenced in a study of CD8 T cells in ankylosing spondylitis. TCRdb re-called the 5' RACE reads with MiXCR, one entry per CDR3 protein. The table records some 220,000 distinct CDR3 sequences, 10% of them present only once. Material: blood, either unsorted or a sorted T cell fraction (not recorded which). Receptor source: a male donor with ankylosing spondylitis or in good health (not recorded which).

The V call is TRBV19, the J call TRBJ2-1; the D is unclear. Germline V gene lookup returns CDR1 LNHDA and CDR2 SQIVND (reference sequence). This CDR3 has 14 residues. Trimming removed 1 base at V and 5 bases at J, with 9 bases between. CDR3 in amino acids: CASSIGAANNEQFF. DNA of the CDR3: TGTGCCAGTAGTATAGGGGCAGCCAACAATGAGCAGTTCTTC.

This clonotype occurred a few times. J is TRBJ1-6 and V is TRBV6-1; D unresolved. Germline assignment: CDR1 MNHNS and CDR2 SASEGT. Trimming removed 7 bases from V and 7 bases from J, with 11 bases in between. The CDR3 contains 13 residues. Here the CDR3 reads CASTPIENSPLHF. The CDR3 DNA is TGTGCCAGCACTCCAATTGAGAATTCACCCCTCCACTTT.

This clonotype has at least ten counts. This chain links TRBV6-5 with TRBJ2-3; no clear D. V shed 5 bases and J shed 4 bases, with 4 bases lying between them. The CDR3 runs 11 residues. The germline CDR1 and CDR2 sequences are MNHEY and SVGAGI. The CDR3, as DNA: TGTGCCAGCAGTGGGGCAGATACGCAGTATTTT. This sequence encodes CASSGADTQYF.

This clonotype was observed at least ten times. The rearrangement joins TRBV5-1 to TRBJ2-1; a weak D match, TRBD1 (6 bases). Trimming took off 4 bases at V and 5 bases at J, with 10 bases between the two ends. Germline V CDR1 and CDR2: SGHRS, YFSETQ. The CDR3 consists of 13 residues. The CDR3 DNA reads TGCGCCAGCAGCCCGGGACAACACAATGAGCAGTTCTTC. The encoded protein is CASSPGQHNEQFF.

The chain carries TRBV18 and TRBJ2-3, with 9 bases lining up with TRBD1. V lost 3 bases to trimming and J lost 7 bases; unmatched junction nucleotides: 5. The CDR3 covers 14 residues. Germline assignment: CDR1 KGHSH and CDR2 LQKENI. The CDR3 reads CASSPGTGRNTQYF. CDR3 DNA sequence: TGTGCCAGCTCACCCGGGACAGGGAGGAATACGCAGTATTTT.